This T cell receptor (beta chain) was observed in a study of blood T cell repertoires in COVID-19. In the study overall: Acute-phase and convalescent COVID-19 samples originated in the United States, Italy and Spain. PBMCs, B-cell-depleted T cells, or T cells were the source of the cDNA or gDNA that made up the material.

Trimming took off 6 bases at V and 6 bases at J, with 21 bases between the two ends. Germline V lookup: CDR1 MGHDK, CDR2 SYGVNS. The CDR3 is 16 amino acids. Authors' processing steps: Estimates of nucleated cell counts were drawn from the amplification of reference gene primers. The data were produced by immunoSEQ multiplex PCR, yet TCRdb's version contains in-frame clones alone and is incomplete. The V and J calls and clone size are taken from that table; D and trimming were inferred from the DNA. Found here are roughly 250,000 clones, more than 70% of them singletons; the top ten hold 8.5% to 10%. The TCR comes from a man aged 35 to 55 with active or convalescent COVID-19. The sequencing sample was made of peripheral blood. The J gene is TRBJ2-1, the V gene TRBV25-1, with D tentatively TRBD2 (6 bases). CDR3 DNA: TGTGCCAGCAGCTCGGATTCGCGGGGAGTGGGCAATGAGCAGTTCTTC. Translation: CASSSDSRGVGNEQFF.